Following are 27 T cell receptor beta chains from one sample sequenced in a study of T cell repertoires in ileal Crohn's disease (dated by TCRdb to between 2017 and 2020). The library was produced with the immunoSEQ multiplex PCR assay. TCRdb took over this immuneACCESS table, retaining in-frame rearrangements with V and J assigned. Such tables are incomplete; in checked studies, under half of the missing clones stem from an unresolved V gene, and the remainder is unexplained. The sample table contains roughly 14,000 clones; only one count was recorded for about three quarters of them. The ten largest clones add up to 3.5% to 5.5% of the sample. The specimen was ileal tissue. Receptor source: an adult with Crohn's disease.

This chain joins TRBV6-1 and TRBJ1-2, with TRBD1 identical over 9 bases. CDR1 and CDR2 from the germline V gene are MNHNS and SASEGT. The CDR3 runs 15 residues. V was clipped by 3 bases and J by 7 bases; unmatched bases: 9. The CDR3 reads CASSDWGQGLGGYTF. The CDR3 DNA is TGTGCCAGCAGTGACTGGGGACAGGGTTTAGGTGGCTACACCTTC.

The rearrangement joins TRBV7-6 to TRBJ2-7, with no clear D. CDR1 and CDR2 (germline): SGHVS, FNYEAQ. The V and J ends lost 5 bases and 1 base respectively, with 9 bases between them. This CDR3 is 13 amino acids long. CDR3 nucleotides: TGTGCCAGCAGCCTCAGTGTGTCCTACGAGCAGTACTTC. Translation gives CASSLSVSYEQYF.

The chain carries TRBV18 and TRBJ2-5; a weak D match, TRBD2 (5 bases). The CDR3 has 16 residues. Trimming removed 3 bases from V and 4 bases from J, with 18 bases in between. Germline V gene sequence: CDR1 KGHSH, CDR2 LQKENI. CDR3 sequence (DNA): TGTGCCAGCTCACCCGGCGGGCTAGCTGGTGGAGAGACCCAGTACTTC. Protein product: CASSPGGLAGGETQYF.

The V and J genes are TRBV9 and TRBJ1-2; D gene uncertain. The CDR3 contains 14 residues. The V gene's germline CDR1 is SGDLS and CDR2 YYNGEE. The V and J ends lost 4 bases and 4 bases respectively, with 14 bases between them. The CDR3 protein is CASSSQGGLYGYTF. The DNA of the CDR3 is TGTGCCAGCAGCTCGCAAGGTGGGCTCTATGGCTACACCTTC.

This clone occurred once. J is TRBJ2-2 and V is TRBV25-1; D gene uncertain. The V and J ends lost 5 bases and 8 bases respectively, with 12 bases between them. The CDR3 sequence is 13 residues long. Germline assignment: CDR1 MGHDK and CDR2 SYGVNS. CDR3 sequence reads: CASSPPLAGELFF. Here the CDR3 DNA reads TGTGCCAGCAGTCCGCCCCTGGCAGGGGAGCTGTTTTTT.

The chain combines TRBV5-8 with TRBJ1-1; D remains unclear. Germline loops: CDR1 SGHTS, CDR2 YDEGEE. CDR3 size: 14 residues. V was pared by 0 bases and J by 10 bases, with 16 bases between. CDR3 nucleotides: TGTGCCAGCAGCTTGGAACGGTCCTGGCGCGGAGCTTTCTTT. Translated, it gives CASSLERSWRGAFF.

This chain connects TRBV4-3 to TRBJ1-3, with a weak D call TRBD1 (5 bases). The V and J ends lost 4 bases and 4 bases respectively, with 14 bases between them. The CDR3 sequence is 15 residues long. Germline loops: CDR1 LGHNA, CDR2 YSLEER. The CDR3 loop reads CASSPQAGQGNTIYF. CDR3 DNA: TGCGCCAGCAGCCCTCAGGCAGGGCAGGGAAACACCATATATTTT.

CDR3 in amino acids: CSGYADRGGDTQYF. The CDR3, as DNA: TGCAGCGGTTACGCGGACCGGGGGGGGGATACGCAGTATTTT. V and J are TRBV29-1 and TRBJ2-3, with 8 bases aligning to TRBD2. Germline values: CDR1 SQVTM, CDR2 ANQGSEA. The CDR3 spans 14 residues. Trimming at V came to 7 bases and at J to 6 bases, leaving 12 bases not matched to a gene.

This chain links TRBV28 with TRBJ1-5; D ambiguous. The CDR3 is made up of 13 amino acids. Per the germline V gene, CDR1 is MDHEN and CDR2 is SYDVKM. Trimming cost V 7 bases and J 1 base, with 8 bases left between them. CDR3 protein: CASTPSSNQPQHF. CDR3 sequence (DNA): TGTGCCAGCACCCCATCCAGCAATCAGCCCCAGCATTTT.

This clone showed up just once. The genes are TRBV2 and TRBJ2-7; D is unresolved. CDR1 SNHLY and CDR2 FYNNEI come from the germline V gene. Trimming took off 2 bases at V and 3 bases at J, with 14 bases between the two ends. The CDR3 is 15 residues long. The CDR3 nucleotides read TGTGCCAGCAGTGAATCTCGAGGATCTTTCTACGAGCAGTACTTC. This encodes CASSESRGSFYEQYF.

The CDR3 DNA reads as TGTGCCAGCAGCGAGGACAGGGGAGGTGGCTACACCTTC. It translates to CASSEDRGGGYTF. The chain recombines TRBV7-2 with TRBJ1-2; TRBD1 agrees at 9 bases. Germline V gene lookup returns CDR1 SGHTA and CDR2 FQGNSA. J gave up 7 bases and V 5 bases, and 5 bases lay outside the gene matches. The CDR3 is 13 residues long.

The chain carries TRBV7-9 and TRBJ2-1; the match to TRBD2 covers 7 bases. CDR1 is SEHNR and CDR2 is FQNEAQ in the germline V gene (reference sequence). V lost 3 bases and J lost 5; bases outside the gene matches: 7. The CDR3 extends over 15 amino acids. This CDR3 is CASSFLGDYNNEQFF. The DNA for the CDR3 is TGTGCCAGCAGCTTCCTCGGGGACTACAACAATGAGCAGTTCTTC.

CDR3 sequence reads: CASSLPNTEAFF. The CDR3 bases are TGTGCCAGCAGCCTACCAAACACTGAAGCTTTCTTT. This chain uses TRBV6-6 with TRBJ1-1; D is unresolved. This CDR3 contains 12 residues. The germline V and J ends were trimmed by 6 bases and 2 bases, with 7 bases remaining between them. Germline CDR1 reads MNHNY; CDR2 reads SVGAGI (reference sequence).

This rearrangement joins TRBV28 to TRBJ2-7; 8 bases fit TRBD1. From germline, CDR1 is MDHEN and CDR2 SYDVKM. J was trimmed by 6 bases and V by 4 bases; bases with no gene match: 8. The CDR3 loop spans 14 amino acids. Here the CDR3 DNA reads TGTGCCAGCAGTTCCCCTGGACAGGGAGTCGAGCAGTACTTC. It yields the protein CASSSPGQGVEQYF.

V and J are TRBV30 and TRBJ2-6; D gene uncertain. Germline CDR1 reads GTSNPN; CDR2 reads SVGIG (reference sequence). CDR3 size: 12 residues. V was clipped by 7 bases and J by 1 base, with 5 bases between them. The CDR3 here is CASASGANVLTF. The CDR3 DNA follows: TGTGCCTCCGCGTCTGGGGCCAACGTCCTGACTTTC.

This CDR3 reads CASSLEAEGAFF. Written as DNA, the CDR3 is TGTGCCAGCAGCTTAGAGGCGGAGGGAGCTTTCTTT. This chain links TRBV7-2 with TRBJ1-1; D is ambiguous. CDR1 is SGHTA and CDR2 is FQGNSA in the germline V gene. The CDR3 loop spans 12 amino acids. V lost 1 base to trimming and J lost 10 bases, with 10 bases between them.

The chain links TRBV2 to TRBJ2-3; D possibly corresponds to TRBD1 (6 bases). The germline V gene encodes CDR1 SNHLY and CDR2 FYNNEI. Trimming shortened V by 6 bases and J by 1 base, and 14 bases separated the two germline ends. The CDR3 is 15 residues long. This chain's CDR3 is CASREQGLGTDTQYF. The CDR3, as DNA: TGTGCCAGCAGGGAGCAGGGGCTGGGCACAGATACGCAGTATTTT. The entire variable domain, with the rest obtained from reference TRBV2 and TRBJ2-3, is as follows: EPEVTQTPSHQVTQMGQEVILRCVPISNHLYFYWYRQILGQKVEFLVSFYNNEISEKSEIFDDQFSVERPDGSNFTLKIRSTKLEDSAMYFCASREQGLGTDTQYFGPGTRLTVL.

The sample holds a few counts of this clone. The chain has TRBV30 and TRBJ2-2; D not resolved. Germline V gives CDR1 GTSNPN, CDR2 SVGIG (reference sequence). The CDR3 contains 14 residues. Trimming took off 0 bases at V and 1 base at J, with 6 bases between the two ends. The chain's CDR3 is CAWSVSGNTGELFF. DNA of the CDR3: TGTGCCTGGAGTGTTTCGGGGAACACCGGGGAGCTGTTTTTT.

J is TRBJ1-3 and V is TRBV7-9, with D perhaps TRBD1 (6 bases). CDR3 size: 13 residues. V was pared by 6 bases and J by 2 bases, with 8 bases between. Per germline, CDR1 SEHNR and CDR2 FQNEAQ (reference sequence). The CDR3: CASSSGAGNTIYF. CDR3 sequence (DNA): TGTGCCAGCAGTTCAGGGGCTGGAAACACCATATATTTT.

The genes are TRBV5-1 and TRBJ1-1; no clear D gene. The CDR3 runs 14 residues. Trimming removed 2 bases from V and 2 bases from J, with 10 bases in between. The V gene's germline CDR1 is SGHRS and CDR2 YFSETQ. The CDR3: CASSLLVANTEAFF. CDR3 nucleotides: TGCGCCAGCAGCTTATTGGTAGCAAACACTGAAGCTTTCTTT.

The V and J genes are TRBV4-2 and TRBJ1-4; D is perhaps TRBD1 (5 bases). V lost 3 bases, J lost 7 bases, and 15 bases lay in between. The CDR3 spans 15 residues. Germline CDR1 LGHNA, CDR2 YNFKEQ. CDR3 coding DNA: TGTGCCAGCAGCCAGAGCAGGGCCTCGGCTGAAAAACTGTTTTTT. Protein sequence: CASSQSRASAEKLFF.

The chain combines TRBV7-3 with TRBJ2-1; 8 nucleotides align to TRBD1. V lost 5 bases, J lost 5 bases, and 5 bases stayed unmatched. The CDR3 loop spans 14 amino acids. CDR1 SGHTA and CDR2 FQGTGA come from the germline V gene. The CDR3 is CASSPGQGHNEQFF. CDR3 DNA: TGTGCCAGCAGCCCAGGACAGGGTCACAATGAGCAGTTCTTC. Filled out from reference TRBV7-3 and TRBJ2-1, the complete variable domain reads GAGVSQTPSNKVTEKGKYVELRCDPISGHTALYWYRQSLGQGPEFLIYFQGTGAADDSGLPNDRFFAVRPEGSVSTLKIQRTERGDSAVYLCASSPGQGHNEQFFGPGTRLTVL.

This chain uses TRBV6-5 with TRBJ1-5; tentatively, D is TRBD1 (6 bases). The ends were cut back, 2 bases at V and 4 bases at J, with 12 bases in the middle. Germline loops: CDR1 MNHEY, CDR2 SVGAGI. This CDR3 spans 15 amino acids. DNA of the CDR3: TGTGCCAGCAGTTACCGCCGACAGGATAATCAGCCCCAGCATTTT. Its translation: CASSYRRQDNQPQHF.

The gene calls are TRBV10-1 and TRBJ2-7, with 8 bases identical to TRBD1. The V and J ends lost 7 bases and 6 bases, in that order; junction bases with no gene match: 11. The CDR3 sequence is 14 residues long. Per germline, CDR1 WNHNN and CDR2 SYGVQD (reference sequence). CDR3 sequence (DNA): TGCGCCAGCACCCCTGGACAGGGTATAAGCGAGCAGTACTTC. The encoded protein is CASTPGQGISEQYF.

The V call is TRBV5-4, the J call TRBJ2-3; 7 nucleotides agree with TRBD2. The CDR3 contains 15 residues. V lost 4 bases to trimming and J lost 4 bases; unmatched junction nucleotides: 9. Looked up from germline, CDR1 is SGHNT and CDR2 is YYREEE (reference sequence). CDR3 bases: TGTGCCAGCAGCCGGGCTGGGGGAGGGGCAGATACGCAGTATTTT. Translation gives CASSRAGGGADTQYF.

This clone was seen a few times. CDR3 sequence (DNA): TGCGCCAGCAGCGTGATGGGACAGGCCCAAGAGACCCAGTACTTC. Its protein product is CASSVMGQAQETQYF. This chain connects TRBV5-1 to TRBJ2-5, with 8 bases fitting TRBD1. From germline, CDR1 is SGHRS and CDR2 YFSETQ. V was clipped by 4 bases and J by 1 base; unmatched bases: 6. The CDR3 is 15 amino acids. Using reference TRBV5-1 and TRBJ2-5 for the parts outside the CDR3, the full variable domain is KAGVTQTPRYLIKTRGQQVTLSCSPISGHRSVSWYQQTPGQGLQFLFEYFSETQRNKGNFPGRFSGRQFSNSRSEMNVSTLELGDSALYLCASSVMGQAQETQYFGPGTRLLVL.

The V and J genes are TRBV30 and TRBJ1-5, with D possibly matching TRBD1 (5 bases). The CDR3 extends over 17 amino acids. Germline V gene lookup returns CDR1 GTSNPN and CDR2 SVGIG (reference sequence). Deletions cut 2 bases from V and 5 bases from J, with 22 bases between. The CDR3 region is CAWSTGGGGWTHQPQHF. The CDR3 DNA reads as TGTGCCTGGAGTACCGGGGGTGGAGGGTGGACTCATCAGCCCCAGCATTTT.